One and the same sample provided the 3 T cell receptor beta chains below, sequenced in a study of blood T cell repertoires in COVID-19. The table came from immunoSEQ multiplex PCR; TCRdb's copy has only in-frame clones and leaves some out. The profile covers under 300,000 clones, with around four fifths appearing a single time and 5.5% to 7.5% taken by the ten largest. Source material: peripheral blood. The receptors here all came from a woman aged 60-75 years with active or convalescent COVID-19.

The gene calls are TRBV2 and TRBJ2-7; TRBD1 matches at 9 bases. The CDR3 has 14 residues. V lost 1 base to trimming and J lost 4 bases; unmatched junction nucleotides: 2. Germline V CDR1 and CDR2: SNHLY, FYNNEI. As DNA, the CDR3 is TGTGCCAGCAGTGAAGGGACAGGGGCGTACGAGCAGTACGTC. Translated, it gives CASSEGTGAYEQYV.

The gene calls are TRBV6-5 and TRBJ2-7; the match to TRBD2 covers 7 bases. V shed 10 bases and J 5 bases; nucleotides not matched to a gene: 11. The germline V gene has CDR1 MNHEY and CDR2 SVGAGI. There are 13 residues in the CDR3. The CDR3 DNA follows: TGTGCCACCCAGTTACCGGGAGGACACGAGCAGTACTTC. It translates to CATQLPGGHEQYF.

The rearrangement joins TRBV19 to TRBJ1-5; 9 positions match TRBD1. J gave up 5 bases and V 7 bases, and 3 bases lay outside the gene matches. Germline loops: CDR1 LNHDA, CDR2 SQIVND (reference sequence). The CDR3 extends over 13 amino acids. The CDR3 is CASKGTGHQPQHF. In nucleotides, the CDR3 is TGTGCCAGTAAGGGGACAGGGCATCAGCCCCAGCATTTT.